This T cell receptor beta chain comes out of a study of read filtering for tumor transcriptome and immune sequencing. About the study: R-ISS stage counts were roughly eight for I, approximately 16 for II, six or seven for III. TCR-mapped reads were about 4 to 11 million with IR-seq versus about 80 to 1273 with RNA-seq.

In this sample, this clonotype turned up many times. The library was built from about 370 ng RNA with molecular barcoded adaptors for alpha/delta and beta/gamma chains. TCRdb processed the reads anew with MiXCR; each CDR3 protein has one entry. In the table there are more than 55,000 distinct CDR3 sequences, around a fifth of which are singletons. Germline loops: CDR1 SEHNR, CDR2 FQNEAQ (reference sequence). The CDR3 sequence is 15 residues long. Trimming at V came to 5 bases and at J to 0 bases, leaving 2 bases not matched to a gene. Sample: a population of CD138-negative cells sorted from bone marrow. The gene calls are TRBV7-9 and TRBJ2-7, with 12 bases fitting TRBD2. The source is a donor at least 40 years old with multiple myeloma. In nucleotides, the CDR3 is TGTGCCAGCAGCCCTAGCGGGAGGGGCTCCTACGAGCAGTACTTC. Protein: CASSPSGRGSYEQYF.